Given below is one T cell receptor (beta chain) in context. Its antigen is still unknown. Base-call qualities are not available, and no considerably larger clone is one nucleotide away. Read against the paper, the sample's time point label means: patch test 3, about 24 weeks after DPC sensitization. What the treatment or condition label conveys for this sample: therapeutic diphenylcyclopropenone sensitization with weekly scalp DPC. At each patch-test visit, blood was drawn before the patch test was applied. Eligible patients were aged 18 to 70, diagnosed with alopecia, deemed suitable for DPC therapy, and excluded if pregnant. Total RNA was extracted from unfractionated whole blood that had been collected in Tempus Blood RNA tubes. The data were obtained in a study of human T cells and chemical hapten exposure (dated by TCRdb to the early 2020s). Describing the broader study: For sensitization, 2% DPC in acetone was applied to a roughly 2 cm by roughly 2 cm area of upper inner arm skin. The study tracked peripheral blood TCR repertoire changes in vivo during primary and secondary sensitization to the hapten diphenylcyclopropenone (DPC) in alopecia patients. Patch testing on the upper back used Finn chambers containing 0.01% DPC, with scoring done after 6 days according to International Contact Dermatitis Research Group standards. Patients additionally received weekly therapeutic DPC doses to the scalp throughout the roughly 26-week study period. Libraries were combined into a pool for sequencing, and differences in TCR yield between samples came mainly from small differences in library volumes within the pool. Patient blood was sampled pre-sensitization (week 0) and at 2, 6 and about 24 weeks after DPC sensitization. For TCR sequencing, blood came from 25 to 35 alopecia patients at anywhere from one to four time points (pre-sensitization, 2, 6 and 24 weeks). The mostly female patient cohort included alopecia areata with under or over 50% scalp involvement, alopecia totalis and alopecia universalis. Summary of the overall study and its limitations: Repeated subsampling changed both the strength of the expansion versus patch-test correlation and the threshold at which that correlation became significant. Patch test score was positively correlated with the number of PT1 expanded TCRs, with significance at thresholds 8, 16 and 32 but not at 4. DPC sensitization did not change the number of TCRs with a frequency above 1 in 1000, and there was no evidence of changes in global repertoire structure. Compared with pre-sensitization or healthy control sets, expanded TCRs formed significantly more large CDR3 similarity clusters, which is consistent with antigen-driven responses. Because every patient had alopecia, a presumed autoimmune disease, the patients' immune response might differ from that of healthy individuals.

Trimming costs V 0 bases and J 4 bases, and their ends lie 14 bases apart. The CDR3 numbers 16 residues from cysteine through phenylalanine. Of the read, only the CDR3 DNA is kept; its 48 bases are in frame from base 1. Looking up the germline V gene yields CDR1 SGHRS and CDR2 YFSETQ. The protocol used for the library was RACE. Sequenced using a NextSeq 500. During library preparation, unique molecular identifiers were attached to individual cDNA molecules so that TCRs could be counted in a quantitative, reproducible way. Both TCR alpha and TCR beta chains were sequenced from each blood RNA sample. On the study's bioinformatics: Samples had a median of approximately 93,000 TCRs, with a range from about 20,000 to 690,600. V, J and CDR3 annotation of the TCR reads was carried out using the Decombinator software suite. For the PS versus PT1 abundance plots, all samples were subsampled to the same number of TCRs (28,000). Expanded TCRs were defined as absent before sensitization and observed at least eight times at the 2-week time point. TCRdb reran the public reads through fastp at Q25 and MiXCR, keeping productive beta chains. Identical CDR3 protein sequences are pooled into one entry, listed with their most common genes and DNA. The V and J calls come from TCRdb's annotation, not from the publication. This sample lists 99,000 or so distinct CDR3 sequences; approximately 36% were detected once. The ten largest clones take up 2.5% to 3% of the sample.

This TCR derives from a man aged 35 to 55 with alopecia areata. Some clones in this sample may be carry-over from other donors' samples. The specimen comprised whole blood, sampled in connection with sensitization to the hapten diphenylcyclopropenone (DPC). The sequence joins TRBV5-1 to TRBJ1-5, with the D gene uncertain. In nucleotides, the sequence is TGCGCCAGCAGCTTGGATCCCAATGGAGGGAATCAGCCCCAGCATTTT. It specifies CASSLDPNGGNQPQHF.